Included here is one T cell receptor (beta chain) sequence, with context. This sample was taken from a study of blood T cell repertoires in COVID-19. Trimming took 3 bases from V and 2 from J; bases not matched to a gene: 8. Germline lookup yields CDR1 GTSNPN and CDR2 SVGIG (reference sequence). This CDR3 comprises 16 residues. Using immunoSEQ multiplex PCR, the repertoire was profiled, and TCRdb retains in-frame clones only, with some absent. The sample shows 200,000 to 250,000 clones, approximately 87% of them seen only once. The specimen sequenced was peripheral blood. The receptor was isolated from a man aged 60 to 69 who had recovered from COVID-19. This sequence joins TRBV30 and TRBJ2-3; TRBD2 aligns across 10 bases. In nucleotides, the CDR3 is TGTGCCTGGAGCCTCCCGAGCGGGGGGGCCACAGATACGCAGTATTTT. Protein sequence: CAWSLPSGGATDTQYF.